This T cell receptor (beta chain) originates from a study of blood T cell repertoires in COVID-19. This CDR3 is 15 amino acids long. The germline V gene has CDR1 SGHTA and CDR2 FQGTGA. The V gene lost 3 bases and the J gene lost 4 bases, with 12 bases spanning the gap. The protocol was immunoSEQ multiplex PCR, while the TCRdb copy is restricted to in-frame clones and leaves out a portion. The sample contains 69,000 or so clones, roughly four fifths of which appear only once. This clonotype was sampled from a man in his forties or fifties with COVID-19, enrolled during active disease. Sequences were obtained from peripheral blood. V usage is TRBV7-3 and J usage is TRBJ2-2; TRBD1 might be the D (5 bases). For the CDR3, the DNA is TGTGCCAGCAGCTTTGGGGCTATGTTCACCGGGGAGCTGTTTTTT. Amino acids: CASSFGAMFTGELFF.